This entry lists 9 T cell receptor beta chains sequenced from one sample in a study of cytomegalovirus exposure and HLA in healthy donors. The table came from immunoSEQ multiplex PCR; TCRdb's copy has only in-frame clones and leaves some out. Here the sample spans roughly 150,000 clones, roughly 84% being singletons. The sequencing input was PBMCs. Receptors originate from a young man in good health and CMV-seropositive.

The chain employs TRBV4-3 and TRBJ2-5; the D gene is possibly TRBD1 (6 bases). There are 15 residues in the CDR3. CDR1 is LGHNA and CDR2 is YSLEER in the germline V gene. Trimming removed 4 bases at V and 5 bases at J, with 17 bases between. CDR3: CASSRNRALGETQYF. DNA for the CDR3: TGCGCCAGCAGCCGAAACAGGGCCCTAGGGGAGACCCAGTACTTC.

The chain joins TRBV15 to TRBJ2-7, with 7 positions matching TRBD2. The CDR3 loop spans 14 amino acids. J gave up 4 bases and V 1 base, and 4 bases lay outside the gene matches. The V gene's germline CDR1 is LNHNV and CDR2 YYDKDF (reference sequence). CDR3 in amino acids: CATSRAGTNYEQYF. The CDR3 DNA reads TGTGCCACCAGCAGAGCAGGGACTAATTACGAGCAGTACTTC.

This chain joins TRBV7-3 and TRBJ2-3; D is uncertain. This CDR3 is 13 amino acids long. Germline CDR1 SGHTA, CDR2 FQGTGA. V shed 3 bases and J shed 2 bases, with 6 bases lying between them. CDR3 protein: CASSFTNTDTQYF. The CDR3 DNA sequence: TGTGCCAGCAGCTTCACTAACACAGATACGCAGTATTTT.

CDR3 DNA sequence: TGTGCCAGCGGACAGGGGGCGAGGCAGCCCCAGCATTTT. This encodes CASGQGARQPQHF. The V gene is TRBV19, the J gene TRBJ1-5; 11 bases agree with TRBD1. J was trimmed by 7 bases and V by 9 bases; bases with no gene match: 5. This CDR3 spans 13 amino acids. Germline-derived CDR1 and CDR2 are LNHDA and SQIVND (reference sequence).

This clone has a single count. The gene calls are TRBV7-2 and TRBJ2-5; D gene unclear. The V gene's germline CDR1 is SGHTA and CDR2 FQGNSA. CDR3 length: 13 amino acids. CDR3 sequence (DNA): TGTGCTCCCCTCCCCAGATACCAAGAGACCCAGTACTTC. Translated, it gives CAPLPRYQETQYF.

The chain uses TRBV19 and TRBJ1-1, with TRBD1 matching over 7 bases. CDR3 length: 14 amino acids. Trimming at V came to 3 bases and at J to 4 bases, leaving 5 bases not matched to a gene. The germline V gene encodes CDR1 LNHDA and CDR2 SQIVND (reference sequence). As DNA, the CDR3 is TGTGCCAGTAGTATCCAGGGGGGTAGCACTGAAGCTTTCTTT. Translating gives CASSIQGGSTEAFF.

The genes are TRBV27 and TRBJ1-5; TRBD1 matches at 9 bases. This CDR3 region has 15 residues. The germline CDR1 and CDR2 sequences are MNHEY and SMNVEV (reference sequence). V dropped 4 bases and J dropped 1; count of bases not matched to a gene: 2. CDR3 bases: TGTGCCAGCAGTTCGACAGGGGGGAGCAATCAGCCCCAGCATTTT. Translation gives CASSSTGGSNQPQHF.

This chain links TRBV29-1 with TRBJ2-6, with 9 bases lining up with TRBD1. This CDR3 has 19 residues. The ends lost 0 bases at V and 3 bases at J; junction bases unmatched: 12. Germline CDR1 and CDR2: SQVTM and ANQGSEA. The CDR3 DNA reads TGCAGCGTTGAAGATCTTAGGGAACAGGGGGCATTTGGGGCCAACGTCCTGACTTTC. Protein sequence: CSVEDLREQGAFGANVLTF.

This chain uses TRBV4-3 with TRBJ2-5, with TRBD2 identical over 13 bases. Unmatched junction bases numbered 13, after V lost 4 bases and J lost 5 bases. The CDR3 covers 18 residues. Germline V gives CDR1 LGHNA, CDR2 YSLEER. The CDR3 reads CASSPQLAGGQIVETQYF. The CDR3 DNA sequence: TGCGCCAGCAGCCCCCAACTAGCGGGGGGGCAAATCGTCGAGACCCAGTACTTC.